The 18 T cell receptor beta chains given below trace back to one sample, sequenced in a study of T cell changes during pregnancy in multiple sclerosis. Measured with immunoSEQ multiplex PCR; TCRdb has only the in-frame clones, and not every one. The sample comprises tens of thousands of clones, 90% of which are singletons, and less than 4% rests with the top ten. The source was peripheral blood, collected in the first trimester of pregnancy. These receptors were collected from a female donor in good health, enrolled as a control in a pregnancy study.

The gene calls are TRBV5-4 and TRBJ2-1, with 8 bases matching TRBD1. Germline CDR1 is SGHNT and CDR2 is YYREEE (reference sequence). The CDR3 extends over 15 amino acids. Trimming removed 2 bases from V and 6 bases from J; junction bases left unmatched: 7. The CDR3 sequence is CASSFPGQEANEQFF. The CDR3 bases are TGTGCCAGCAGCTTTCCGGGACAGGAGGCCAATGAGCAGTTCTTC.

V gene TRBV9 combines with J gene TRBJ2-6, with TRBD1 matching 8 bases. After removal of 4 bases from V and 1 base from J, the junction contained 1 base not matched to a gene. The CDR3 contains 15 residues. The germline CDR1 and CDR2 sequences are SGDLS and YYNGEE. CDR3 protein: CASSWTGSGANVLTF. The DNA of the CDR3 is TGTGCCAGCAGCTGGACAGGGTCTGGGGCCAACGTCCTGACTTTC.

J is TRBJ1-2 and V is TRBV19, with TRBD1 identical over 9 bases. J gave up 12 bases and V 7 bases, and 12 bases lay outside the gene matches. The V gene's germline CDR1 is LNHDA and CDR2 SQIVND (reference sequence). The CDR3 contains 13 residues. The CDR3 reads CASTPGDRESHTF. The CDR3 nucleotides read TGTGCCAGTACCCCCGGGGACAGGGAATCCCACACCTTC.

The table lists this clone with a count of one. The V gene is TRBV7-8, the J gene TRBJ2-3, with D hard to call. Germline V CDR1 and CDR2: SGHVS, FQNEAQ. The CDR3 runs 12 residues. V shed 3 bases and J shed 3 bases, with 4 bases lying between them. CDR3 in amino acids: CASSFRTDTQYF. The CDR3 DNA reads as TGTGCCAGCAGCTTCAGGACAGATACGCAGTATTTT.

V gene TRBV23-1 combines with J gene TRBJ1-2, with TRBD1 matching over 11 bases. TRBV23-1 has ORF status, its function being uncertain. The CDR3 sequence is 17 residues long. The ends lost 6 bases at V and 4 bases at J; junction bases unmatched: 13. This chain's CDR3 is CASSQRGQGAAGYGYTF. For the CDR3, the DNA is TGCGCCAGCAGCCAGCGAGGACAGGGGGCCGCTGGCTATGGCTACACCTTC.

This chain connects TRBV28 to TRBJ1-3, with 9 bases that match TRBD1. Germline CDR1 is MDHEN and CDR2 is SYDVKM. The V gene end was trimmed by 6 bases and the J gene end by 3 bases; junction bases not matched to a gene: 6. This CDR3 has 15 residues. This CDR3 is CASSQPGQGGNTIYF. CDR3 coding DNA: TGTGCCAGCAGCCAGCCGGGACAGGGTGGAAACACCATATATTTT.

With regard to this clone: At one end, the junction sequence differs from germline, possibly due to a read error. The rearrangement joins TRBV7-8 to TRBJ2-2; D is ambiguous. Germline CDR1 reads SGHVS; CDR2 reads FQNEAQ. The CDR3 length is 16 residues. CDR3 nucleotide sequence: TGTGCCAGCAGATTAGGTAGTACCGCGAACACCGGGGAGCTGTTTTTT. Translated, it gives CASRLGSTANTGELFF.

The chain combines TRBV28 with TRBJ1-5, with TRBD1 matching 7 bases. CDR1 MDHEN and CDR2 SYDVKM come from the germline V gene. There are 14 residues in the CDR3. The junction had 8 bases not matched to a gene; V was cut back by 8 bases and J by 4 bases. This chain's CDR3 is CASELGGGNQPQHF. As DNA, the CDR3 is TGTGCCAGCGAACTAGGGGGCGGAAATCAGCCCCAGCATTTT.

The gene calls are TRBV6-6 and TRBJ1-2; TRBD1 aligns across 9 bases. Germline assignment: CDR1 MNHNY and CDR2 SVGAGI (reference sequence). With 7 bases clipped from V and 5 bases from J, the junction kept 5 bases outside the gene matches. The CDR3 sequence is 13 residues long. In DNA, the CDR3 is TGTGCCAGCACCGCCGGGACAGGGTATGGCTACACCTTC. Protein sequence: CASTAGTGYGYTF.

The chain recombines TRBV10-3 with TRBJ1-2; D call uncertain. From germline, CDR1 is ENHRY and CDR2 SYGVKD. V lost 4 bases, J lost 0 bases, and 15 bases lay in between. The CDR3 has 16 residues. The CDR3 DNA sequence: TGTGCCATCAGTGGTGGCCCCAGATCCTCTAACTATGGCTACACCTTC. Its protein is CAISGGPRSSNYGYTF.

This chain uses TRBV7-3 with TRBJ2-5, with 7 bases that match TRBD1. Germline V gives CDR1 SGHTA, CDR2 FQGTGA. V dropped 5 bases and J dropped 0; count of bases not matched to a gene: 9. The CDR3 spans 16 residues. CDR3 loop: CASSPTGTEYQETQYF. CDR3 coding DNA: TGTGCCAGCAGCCCAACCGGGACAGAGTACCAAGAGACCCAGTACTTC.

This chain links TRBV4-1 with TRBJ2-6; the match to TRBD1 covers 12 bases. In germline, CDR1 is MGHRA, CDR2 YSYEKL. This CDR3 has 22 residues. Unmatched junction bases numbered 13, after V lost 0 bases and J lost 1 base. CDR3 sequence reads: CASSQDPARPGQGASGANVLTF. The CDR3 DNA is TGCGCCAGCAGCCAAGATCCTGCGCGACCGGGACAGGGGGCTTCTGGGGCCAACGTCCTGACTTTC.

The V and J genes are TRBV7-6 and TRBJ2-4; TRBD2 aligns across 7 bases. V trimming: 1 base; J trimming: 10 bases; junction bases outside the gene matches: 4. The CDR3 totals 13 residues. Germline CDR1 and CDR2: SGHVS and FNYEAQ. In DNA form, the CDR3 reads TGTGCCAGCAGCTTAGGGGGGGGAGCAATTCAGTACTTC. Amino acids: CASSLGGGAIQYF. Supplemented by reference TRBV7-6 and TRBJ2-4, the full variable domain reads GAGVSQSPRYKVTKRGQDVALRCDPISGHVSLYWYRQALGQGPEFLTYFNYEAQQDKSGLPNDRFSAERPEGSISTLTIQRTEQRDSAMYRCASSLGGGAIQYFGAGTRLSVL.

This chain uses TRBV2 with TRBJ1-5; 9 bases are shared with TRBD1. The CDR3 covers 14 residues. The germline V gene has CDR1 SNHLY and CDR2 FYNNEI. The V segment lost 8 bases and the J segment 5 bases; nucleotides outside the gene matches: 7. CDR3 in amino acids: CASSFGQGHQPQHF. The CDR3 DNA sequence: TGTGCCAGCTCTTTCGGACAGGGGCATCAGCCCCAGCATTTT.

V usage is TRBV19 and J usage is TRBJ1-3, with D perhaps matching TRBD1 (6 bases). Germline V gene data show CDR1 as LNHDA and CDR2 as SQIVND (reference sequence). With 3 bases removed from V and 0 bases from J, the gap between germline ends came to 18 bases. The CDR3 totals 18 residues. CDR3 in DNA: TGTGCCAGTAGTATTTCCCCAACAGGGACCTCCTCTGGAAACACCATATATTTT. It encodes CASSISPTGTSSGNTIYF.

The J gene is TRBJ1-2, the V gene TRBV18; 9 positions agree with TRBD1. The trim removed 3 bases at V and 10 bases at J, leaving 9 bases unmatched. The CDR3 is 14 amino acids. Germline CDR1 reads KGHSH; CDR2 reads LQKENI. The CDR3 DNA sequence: TGTGCCAGCTCACCGGTACGGGACAGGGTCGTCTACACCTTC. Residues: CASSPVRDRVVYTF.

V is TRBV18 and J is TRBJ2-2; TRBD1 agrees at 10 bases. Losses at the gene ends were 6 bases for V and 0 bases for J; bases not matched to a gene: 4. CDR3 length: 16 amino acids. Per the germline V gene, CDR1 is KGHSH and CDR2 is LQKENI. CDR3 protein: CASSRGQGANTGELFF. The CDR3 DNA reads TGTGCCAGCTCGCGAGGACAGGGGGCGAACACCGGGGAGCTGTTTTTT.

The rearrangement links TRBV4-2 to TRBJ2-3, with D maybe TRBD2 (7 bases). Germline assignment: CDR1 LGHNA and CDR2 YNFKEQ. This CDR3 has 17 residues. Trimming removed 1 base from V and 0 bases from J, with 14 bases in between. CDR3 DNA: TGTGCCAGCAGCCAAGTGAGGGGGGGCTCTAGCACAGATACGCAGTATTTT. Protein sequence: CASSQVRGGSSTDTQYF.